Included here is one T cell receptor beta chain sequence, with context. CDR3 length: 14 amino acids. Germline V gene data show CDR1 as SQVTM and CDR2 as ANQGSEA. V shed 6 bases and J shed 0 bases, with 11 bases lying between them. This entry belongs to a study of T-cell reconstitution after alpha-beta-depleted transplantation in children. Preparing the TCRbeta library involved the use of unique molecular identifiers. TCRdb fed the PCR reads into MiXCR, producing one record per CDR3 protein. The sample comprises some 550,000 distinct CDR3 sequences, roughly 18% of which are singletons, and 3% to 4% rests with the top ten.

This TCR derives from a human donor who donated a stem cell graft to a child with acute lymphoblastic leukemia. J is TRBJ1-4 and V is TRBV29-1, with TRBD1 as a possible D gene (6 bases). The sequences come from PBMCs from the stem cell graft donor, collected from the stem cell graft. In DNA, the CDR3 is TGCAGCGTCAGACAGGCCTCAACTAATGAAAAACTGTTTTTT. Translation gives CSVRQASTNEKLFF. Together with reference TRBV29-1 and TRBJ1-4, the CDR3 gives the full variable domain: SAVISQKPSRDICQRGTSLTIQCQVDSQVTMMFWYRQQPGQSLTLIATANQGSEATYESGFVIDKFPISRPNLTFSTLTVSNMSPEDSSIYLCSVRQASTNEKLFFGSGTQLSVL.